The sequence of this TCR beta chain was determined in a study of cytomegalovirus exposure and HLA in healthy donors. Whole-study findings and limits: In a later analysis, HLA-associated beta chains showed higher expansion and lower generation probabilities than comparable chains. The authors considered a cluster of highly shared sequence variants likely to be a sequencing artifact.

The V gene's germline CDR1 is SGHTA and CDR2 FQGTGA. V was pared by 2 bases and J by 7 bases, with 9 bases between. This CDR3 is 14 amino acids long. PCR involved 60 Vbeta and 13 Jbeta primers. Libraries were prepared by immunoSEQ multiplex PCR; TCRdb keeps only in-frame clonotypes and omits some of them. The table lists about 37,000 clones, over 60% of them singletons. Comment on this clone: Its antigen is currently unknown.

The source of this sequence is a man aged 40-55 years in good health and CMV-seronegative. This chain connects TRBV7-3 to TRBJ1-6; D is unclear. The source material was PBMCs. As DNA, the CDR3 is TGTGCCAGCAGCTTAGCCCCGAGGAATTCACCCCTCCACTTT. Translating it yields CASSLAPRNSPLHF.